The 8 T cell receptor beta chains below all came from one sample that was sequenced in a study of T cell responses to AZD1222 COVID-19 vaccine. TCRdb's copy holds only in-frame clones and misses some; the assay was immunoSEQ multiplex PCR. The sample lists 90,000 or so clones, around nine tenths occurring once. The source material was peripheral blood, sampled on day 0 of AZD1222 vaccination. The source is an adult in good health.

Turning to this clone: The sample holds other DNA sequences that translate to the same CDR3. The V call is TRBV12-3 or TRBV12-4, the J call TRBJ1-2, with D unresolved. The length of the CDR3 is 11 residues. V gave up 4 bases and J gave up 7 bases, with 7 bases separating them. The CDR3, as DNA: TGTGCCAGCAGTTCCCGAGGTGGCTACACCTTC. Protein: CASSSRGGYTF.

Written as DNA, the CDR3 is TGTGCCAGCAGCCAACAGTCCCGTTACGAGCAGTACTTC. This encodes CASSQQSRYEQYF. This sequence joins TRBV3-1 (or the pseudogene TRBV3-2) and TRBJ2-7; D unclear. There are 13 residues in the CDR3. Trimming took off 2 bases at V and 4 bases at J, with 9 bases between the two ends. Germline loops: CDR1 LGHDT, CDR2 YNNKEL (reference sequence).

This chain uses TRBV7-3 with TRBJ1-2; 8 bases fit TRBD1. This CDR3 comprises 15 residues. V gave up 5 bases and J gave up 3 bases; unmatched junction bases: 8. Germline V gene data show CDR1 as SGHTA and CDR2 as FQGTGA. The CDR3 here is CASSKDRGLDYGYTF. The DNA of the CDR3 is TGTGCCAGCAGCAAAGACAGGGGTCTCGACTATGGCTACACCTTC.

V gene TRBV3-1 (or the pseudogene TRBV3-2) combines with J gene TRBJ2-2; the D gene is possibly TRBD2 (5 bases). V lost 7 bases and J 0 bases, leaving 12 bases between the germline ends. The CDR3 totals 15 residues. Germline V gene lookup returns CDR1 LGHDT and CDR2 YNNKEL (reference sequence). The CDR3 here is CASTSRVANTGELFF. The CDR3 coding sequence is TGTGCCAGCACCTCGAGGGTAGCGAACACCGGGGAGCTGTTTTTT.

The gene calls are TRBV7-8 and TRBJ1-3, with unresolved D. The V gene's germline CDR1 is SGHVS and CDR2 FQNEAQ. The CDR3 is made up of 14 amino acids. The V and J ends lost 5 bases and 4 bases respectively, with 12 bases between them. The CDR3 DNA is TGTGCCAGCAGCGCGGGAGTTTCAGGAAACACCATATATTTT. It translates to CASSAGVSGNTIYF.

J is TRBJ2-7 and V is TRBV7-9; D gene uncertain. Germline values: CDR1 SEHNR, CDR2 FQNEAQ (reference sequence). The CDR3 runs 11 residues. The V end was cut by 5 bases, the J end by 7 bases, with 9 bases between. For the CDR3, the DNA is TGTGCCAGCAGCCCATTCGGAGAGCAGTACTTC. Translation: CASSPFGEQYF.

The V gene is TRBV19, the J gene TRBJ2-6; 9 bases are shared with TRBD1. Germline CDR1 and CDR2: LNHDA and SQIVND (reference sequence). This CDR3 has 18 residues. Losses at the gene ends were 1 base for V and 3 bases for J; bases not matched to a gene: 7. CDR3 amino acids: CASSIVGQGRYGANVLTF. CDR3 DNA: TGTGCCAGTAGTATAGTGGGACAGGGAAGGTATGGGGCCAACGTCCTGACTTTC.

The chain employs TRBV7-2 and TRBJ1-1, with no clear D. The germline gives CDR1 SGHTA, CDR2 FQGNSA. The ends were cut back, 6 bases at V and 3 bases at J, with 14 bases in the middle. The CDR3 sequence is 14 residues long. The CDR3 loop reads CASSTRRGDTEAFF. Here the CDR3 DNA reads TGTGCCAGCAGTACCCGGCGGGGTGACACTGAAGCTTTCTTT.